This TCR beta chain was recovered during a study of blood T cell repertoires in COVID-19. Across the study: Samples came from the United States, Italy and Spain, spanning acute and convalescent COVID-19. PBMCs, B-cell-depleted T cells, or T cells provided the cDNA or gDNA that made up the material.

Germline V gives CDR1 SGHRS, CDR2 YFSETQ. This CDR3 region has 16 residues. The ends were cut back, 3 bases at V and 3 bases at J, with 18 bases in the middle. In the authors' methods: For nucleated cells, counts were estimated from reference gene primer amplification. Repertoires were generated with immunoSEQ multiplex PCR, while TCRdb's copy carries only in-frame clones and drops some. That table furnishes V, J and clone size, whereas the DNA furnished D and trimming. The sample consists of 150,000 to 200,000 clones, 80% to 90% of them appearing once. The origin of this receptor is a man in his fifties or sixties with acute or convalescent COVID-19. The J gene is TRBJ1-1, the V gene TRBV5-1; the D gene is possibly TRBD1 (5 bases). The source material was peripheral blood. CDR3 sequence reads: CASSSGGWAGDTEAFF. The CDR3 DNA follows: TGCGCCAGCAGCTCTGGGGGGTGGGCCGGGGACACTGAAGCTTTCTTT.